This entry lists 30 T cell receptor beta chains sequenced from one sample in a study of OX40 agonist ivuxolimab in advanced cancers. Libraries came from the immunoSEQ multiplex PCR assay. Entries here come from immuneACCESS through TCRdb and include only in-frame sequences with V and J called. Some clones fail to appear in such tables; in the studies checked, an unresolved V gene covers under half of the shortfall, and the cause of the remainder is unknown. This sample holds fewer than 65,000 clones; 87% were observed only once. The ten largest clones take up approximately 0.32% of the sample. The sample was CD4+ or CD8+ T cells sorted from blood, taken in a trial of the OX40 agonist ivuxolimab. The receptors were gathered from an adult with an advanced solid tumor such as melanoma, head and neck, liver or kidney cancer.

This chain connects TRBV5-4 to TRBJ1-1; D not certain. There are 15 residues in the CDR3. V was cut by 0 bases and J by 1 base, with 10 bases left in between. The germline V gene has CDR1 SGHNT and CDR2 YYREEE (reference sequence). This chain's CDR3 is CASSLGWLPNTEAFF. CDR3 bases: TGTGCCAGCAGCTTGGGGTGGTTACCGAACACTGAAGCTTTCTTT.

The J gene is TRBJ1-1, the V gene TRBV4-2, with D possibly matching TRBD1 (5 bases). Germline lookup yields CDR1 LGHNA and CDR2 YNFKEQ. Trimming left V 3 bases short and J 4 bases short, with 15 bases between. The CDR3 sequence is 15 residues long. The CDR3 bases are TGTGCCAGCAGCCAGACCCGGGGGGAGGGCACTGAAGCTTTCTTT. Translated: CASSQTRGEGTEAFF.

V usage is TRBV6-1 and J usage is TRBJ2-1, with D possibly TRBD2 on 7 matching bases. V was clipped by 6 bases and J by 13 bases, with 13 bases between them. Germline assignment: CDR1 MNHNS and CDR2 SASEGT. This CDR3 comprises 11 residues. CDR3 sequence: CASSGGLTQFF. CDR3 sequence (DNA): TGTGCCAGCAGCGGGGGGCTGACCCAGTTCTTC.

The V call is TRBV5-5, the J call TRBJ2-5; D unresolved. Per germline, CDR1 SGHKS and CDR2 YYEKEE (reference sequence). The CDR3 has 14 amino acids. V lost 0 bases to trimming and J lost 1 base, with 7 bases between them. The CDR3 protein is CASSLGVSQETQYF. The CDR3, as DNA: TGTGCCAGCAGCTTGGGCGTCAGCCAAGAGACCCAGTACTTC.

The chain links TRBV5-5 to TRBJ1-2; TRBD1 is a possible D gene (6 bases). V lost 0 bases and J 8 bases, leaving 14 bases between the germline ends. From germline, CDR1 is SGHKS and CDR2 YYEKEE (reference sequence). This CDR3 region has 14 residues. CDR3 residues: CASSLEWTASGYTF. CDR3 nucleotide sequence: TGTGCCAGCAGCTTGGAGTGGACAGCCTCAGGCTACACCTTC.

V usage is TRBV9 and J usage is TRBJ1-2; 7 nucleotides align to TRBD1. CDR3 size: 13 residues. Trimming took 4 bases from V and 8 from J; bases not matched to a gene: 8. The germline V gene has CDR1 SGDLS and CDR2 YYNGEE. CDR3 loop: CASSHDRVGGYTF. CDR3 in DNA: TGTGCCAGCAGCCACGACAGGGTTGGGGGCTACACCTTC.

This sequence joins TRBV6-5 and TRBJ2-2; 7 bases are shared with TRBD1. CDR3 length equals 16 residues. V was clipped by 4 bases and J by 1 base; unmatched bases: 6. The V gene's germline CDR1 is MNHEY and CDR2 SVGAGI. The CDR3 nucleotides are TGTGCCAGCAGTTCCTTCGGGACAGTGAACACCGGGGAGCTGTTTTTT. It specifies CASSSFGTVNTGELFF.

J is TRBJ2-5 and V is TRBV5-6; 12 bases are shared with TRBD2. V was pared by 4 bases and J by 5 bases, with 12 bases of the junction left unmatched. CDR1 is SGHDT, CDR2 YYEEEE, per germline. The CDR3 is 17 residues long. The chain's CDR3 is CASSRLQASGGAETQYF. The CDR3 coding sequence is TGTGCCAGCAGCCGACTCCAAGCTAGCGGGGGGGCGGAGACCCAGTACTTC.

The count of this clone is one. V is TRBV7-2 and J is TRBJ1-1, with D maybe TRBD1 (6 bases). The CDR3 runs to 15 residues. V was trimmed by 4 bases and J by 0 bases, leaving 12 bases between them. Germline lookup yields CDR1 SGHTA and CDR2 FQGNSA. The CDR3 is CASSSMTGMNTEAFF. For the CDR3, the DNA is TGTGCCAGCAGCTCCATGACAGGCATGAACACTGAAGCTTTCTTT.

The V call is TRBV13, the J call TRBJ2-5, with no clear D. Germline V CDR1 and CDR2: PRHDT, FYEKMQ (reference sequence). Trimming cost V 3 bases and J 4 bases, with 12 bases left between them. The CDR3 has 14 residues. The CDR3 spells CASSFWAEGETQYF. The CDR3 DNA reads as TGTGCCAGCAGCTTCTGGGCGGAAGGAGAGACCCAGTACTTC.

The chain links TRBV7-9 to TRBJ2-1, with TRBD2 identical over 8 bases. Germline-derived CDR1 and CDR2 are SEHNR and FQNEAQ (reference sequence). This CDR3 region has 14 residues. J gave up 5 bases and V 7 bases, and 7 bases lay outside the gene matches. Written as DNA, the CDR3 is TGTGCCAGCACCTCGGGAGGGGCAGACAATGAGCAGTTCTTC. Translating it yields CASTSGGADNEQFF.

The chain combines TRBV7-9 with TRBJ1-1; the match to TRBD1 covers 11 bases. The CDR3 covers 14 residues. In germline, CDR1 is SEHNR, CDR2 FQNEAQ (reference sequence). The trim removed 7 bases at V and 4 bases at J, leaving 5 bases unmatched. CDR3 loop: CASTGQGAPTEAFF. CDR3 nucleotide sequence: TGTGCCAGCACCGGACAGGGGGCGCCCACTGAAGCTTTCTTT.

The chain employs TRBV5-1 and TRBJ2-3; D remains unclear. The germline gives CDR1 SGHRS, CDR2 YFSETQ. This CDR3 contains 15 residues. The V gene lost 0 bases and the J gene lost 2 bases, with 10 bases spanning the gap. CDR3 bases: TGCGCCAGCAGCTTGGATGCCGGTTCCACAGATACGCAGTATTTT. This translates into CASSLDAGSTDTQYF.

The chain has TRBV9 and TRBJ1-3, with a weak D call TRBD1 (5 bases). The V gene lost 3 bases and the J gene lost 2 bases, with 18 bases spanning the gap. CDR3 length: 17 residues. Per the germline V gene, CDR1 is SGDLS and CDR2 is YYNGEE. CDR3 amino acids: CASSGPPIGGAGNTIYF. DNA of the CDR3: TGTGCCAGCAGCGGACCCCCTATCGGGGGGGCTGGAAACACCATATATTTT.

This clone has a handful of counts. This chain uses TRBV5-1 with TRBJ1-2, with D perhaps matching TRBD1 (6 bases). The CDR3 extends over 13 amino acids. Deletions cut 7 bases from V and 3 bases from J, with 13 bases between. Germline V gives CDR1 SGHRS, CDR2 YFSETQ. The CDR3 sequence: CASSKQGDYGYTF. Written as DNA, the CDR3 is TGCGCCAGCTCTAAACAGGGCGACTATGGCTACACCTTC.

The chain combines TRBV5-1 with TRBJ1-4; D is possibly TRBD1 (5 bases). V lost 1 base, J lost 3 bases, and 10 bases lay in between. This CDR3 has 15 residues. CDR1 SGHRS and CDR2 YFSETQ come from the germline V gene. The CDR3 sequence: CASSLLWGSNEKLFF. The CDR3, as DNA: TGCGCCAGCAGCTTGTTGTGGGGGTCTAATGAAAAACTGTTTTTT. Variable domain in full (rest from reference TRBV5-1 and TRBJ1-4): KAGVTQTPRYLIKTRGQQVTLSCSPISGHRSVSWYQQTPGQGLQFLFEYFSETQRNKGNFPGRFSGRQFSNSRSEMNVSTLELGDSALYLCASSLLWGSNEKLFFGSGTQLSVL.

CDR3 sequence: CASSRGELNTDTQYF. CDR3 coding DNA: TGCGCCAGCAGCCGGGGGGAGCTTAACACAGATACGCAGTATTTT. The chain couples TRBV4-3 to TRBJ2-3, with D possibly matching TRBD2 (6 bases). The CDR3 spans 15 residues. Between the trimmed V and J ends, which lost 4 bases and 2 bases, there was a span of 13 bases. Per germline, CDR1 LGHNA and CDR2 YSLEER.

This clone was counted between two and nine times. The chain uses TRBV29-1 and TRBJ2-3; D gene uncertain. Between the trimmed V and J ends, which lost 4 bases and 0 bases, there was a span of 11 bases. In germline, CDR1 is SQVTM, CDR2 ANQGSEA. The CDR3 is made up of 14 amino acids. CDR3 region: CSVGNGRSTDTQYF. In DNA, the CDR3 is TGCAGCGTTGGTAACGGACGGAGCACAGATACGCAGTATTTT.

This clone was seen a single time. The genes are TRBV7-2 and TRBJ2-3; D not resolved. V was trimmed by 3 bases and J by 10 bases, leaving 11 bases between them. Germline lookup yields CDR1 SGHTA and CDR2 FQGNSA. CDR3 size: 12 residues. CDR3 sequence reads: CASSLPQRSQYF. CDR3 DNA: TGTGCCAGCAGCTTGCCCCAGAGGTCGCAGTATTTT.

This sequence joins TRBV19 and TRBJ1-2, with TRBD1 as a possible D gene (5 bases). Germline V CDR1 and CDR2: LNHDA, SQIVND (reference sequence). The length of the CDR3 is 13 residues. V lost 3 bases and J lost 7, with 12 bases in between. CDR3 DNA sequence: TGTGCCAGTAGTATGGGGGTAGCTACTGGCTACACCTTC. Amino acids: CASSMGVATGYTF.

The genes are TRBV19 and TRBJ1-1, with 10 bases aligning to TRBD1. The V gene end was trimmed by 6 bases and the J gene end by 4 bases; junction bases not matched to a gene: 8. The CDR3 is 15 amino acids. Germline-derived CDR1 and CDR2 are LNHDA and SQIVND (reference sequence). For the CDR3, the DNA is TGTGCCAGTAGAGTGCGTCGGGACAGGGGCACTGAAGCTTTCTTT. It translates to CASRVRRDRGTEAFF.

This chain uses TRBV7-3 with TRBJ2-6, with 7 positions matching TRBD1. Germline CDR1 SGHTA, CDR2 FQGTGA. Losses at the gene ends were 3 bases for V and 2 bases for J; bases not matched to a gene: 1. The CDR3 runs to 15 residues. The CDR3 sequence: CASSFDRAGANVLTF. The DNA of the CDR3 is TGTGCCAGCAGCTTCGACAGGGCTGGGGCCAACGTCCTGACTTTC.

The gene calls are TRBV15 and TRBJ2-7, with D unresolved. CDR3 length: 13 residues. Germline V lookup: CDR1 LNHNV, CDR2 YYDKDF (reference sequence). V shed 0 bases and J shed 4 bases, with 7 bases lying between them. Here the CDR3 reads CATSRDYPYEQYF. The CDR3 nucleotides read TGTGCCACCAGCAGAGATTACCCGTACGAGCAGTACTTC.

The V gene is TRBV18, the J gene TRBJ2-5; D assignment may be TRBD1 or TRBD2 (5 bases each). Germline CDR1 and CDR2: KGHSH and LQKENI. The CDR3 consists of 11 residues. Trimming shortened V by 4 bases and J by 5 bases, and 5 bases separated the two germline ends. CDR3 in amino acids: CASSRGETQYF. The CDR3 DNA is TGTGCCAGCTCACGGGGGGAGACCCAGTACTTC.

This clone was detected only a few times. V is TRBV18 and J is TRBJ1-1; 7 bases align to TRBD1. Germline CDR1 and CDR2: KGHSH and LQKENI. The CDR3 totals 13 residues. Unmatched junction bases numbered 5, after V lost 8 bases and J lost 2 bases. The chain's CDR3 is CASRDSFNTEAFF. In nucleotides, the CDR3 is TGTGCCAGCCGGGACAGTTTTAACACTGAAGCTTTCTTT.

The V call is TRBV5-1, the J call TRBJ1-2; D is unclear. The CDR3 covers 16 residues. Looked up from germline, CDR1 is SGHRS and CDR2 is YFSETQ. The germline V and J ends were trimmed by 2 bases and 2 bases, with 16 bases remaining between them. The CDR3 coding sequence is TGCGCCAGCAGCTTAATCTGGGAAGCGGGGAACTATGGCTACACCTTC. This sequence encodes CASSLIWEAGNYGYTF.

The V gene is TRBV7-2, the J gene TRBJ2-5, with a possible D match to TRBD2 (5 bases). CDR1 and CDR2 (germline): SGHTA, FQGNSA. Deletions cut 5 bases from V and 1 base from J, with 8 bases between. The CDR3 spans 13 residues. CDR3 in amino acids: CASSPGFQETQYF. CDR3 DNA sequence: TGTGCCAGCAGCCCGGGGTTCCAAGAGACCCAGTACTTC.

This clone was observed once. This chain uses TRBV19 with TRBJ1-5; the match to TRBD1 covers 10 bases. This CDR3 has 16 amino acids. Unmatched junction bases numbered 13, after V lost 3 bases and J lost 11 bases. CDR1 is LNHDA and CDR2 is SQIVND in the germline V gene (reference sequence). This CDR3 reads CASSILGGTGVPAQHF. The CDR3 region has the DNA TGTGCCAGTAGTATCTTAGGGGGGACAGGGGTCCCGGCCCAGCATTTT.

The chain has TRBV7-8 and TRBJ2-1; 8 nucleotides agree with TRBD2. The CDR3 extends over 17 amino acids. The V and J ends lost 2 bases and 4 bases, in that order; junction bases with no gene match: 10. Germline CDR1 and CDR2: SGHVS and FQNEAQ. The CDR3 DNA follows: TGTGCCAGCAGCTTAATTTTGTTAGCGGGGTTGTACAATGAGCAGTTCTTC. It yields the protein CASSLILLAGLYNEQFF.

The rearrangement uses TRBV19 and TRBJ1-5; no reliable D call. V was clipped by 5 bases and J by 5 bases, with 10 bases between them. The CDR3 is 13 amino acids. CDR1 is LNHDA, CDR2 SQIVND, per germline (reference sequence). The CDR3 here is CASSRQPDQPQHF. In nucleotides, the CDR3 is TGTGCCAGTAGTCGCCAGCCTGATCAGCCCCAGCATTTT. Full variable domain (rest looked up from reference TRBV19 and TRBJ1-5): DGGITQSPKYLFRKEGQNVTLSCEQNLNHDAMYWYRQDPGQGLRLIYYSQIVNDFQKGDIAEGYSVSREKKESFPLTVTSAQKNPTAFYLCASSRQPDQPQHFGDGTRLSIL.